This T cell receptor beta chain appears in the sequencing data of a study of T cells in Graves' hyperthyroidism and ophthalmopathy. Findings of the study overall: Most thyroid clonotypes that were expanded above 0.001 also turned up in blood.

Thyroid ultrasound and orbital computed tomography, with clinical symptoms and serum thyroxine and TRAb, informed diagnoses. CDR3 length: 14 amino acids. Trimming stripped 4 bases from V and 0 bases from J, with 11 bases between. Looked up from germline, CDR1 is SGHKS and CDR2 is YYEKEE (reference sequence). Researchers amplified the TCR beta CDR3 regions from RNA transcripts. The HTBI primer set drove a first-round RT-PCR of the TCR CDR3. Via MiXCR, TCRdb re-called the multiplex PCR reads, giving one row per CDR3 protein. The sample contains 340,000 or so distinct CDR3 sequences, 20% to 25% of which appear only once. This clonotype was recorded many times. Its antigen is currently unknown.

This TCR came from a woman aged 45 to 65 with Graves' hyperthyroidism. The specimen was blood. The chain combines TRBV5-5 with TRBJ2-7; D unclear. CDR3 in amino acids: CASSQRLSSYEQYF. In nucleotides, the CDR3 is TGTGCCAGCAGCCAACGACTGAGCTCCTACGAGCAGTACTTC.